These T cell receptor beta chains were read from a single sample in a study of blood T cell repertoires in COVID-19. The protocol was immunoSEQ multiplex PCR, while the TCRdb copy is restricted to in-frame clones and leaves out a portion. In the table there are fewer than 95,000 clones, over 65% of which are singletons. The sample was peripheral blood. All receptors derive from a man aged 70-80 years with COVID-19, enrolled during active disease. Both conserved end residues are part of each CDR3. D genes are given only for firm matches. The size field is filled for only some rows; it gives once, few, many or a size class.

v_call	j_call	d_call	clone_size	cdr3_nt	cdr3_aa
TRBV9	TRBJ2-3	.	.	TGTGCCAGCAGCCCCCTCCCCACTAGCACAGATACGCAGTATTTT	CASSPLPTSTDTQYF
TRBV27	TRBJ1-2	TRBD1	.	TGTGCCAGCAGCCTGAGGACAGGGAGTATCATAAGCTACACCTTC	CASSLRTGSIISYTF
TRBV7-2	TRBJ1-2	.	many	TGTGCCAGCAGCCCAAACAGCTATGGCTACACCTTC	CASSPNSYGYTF
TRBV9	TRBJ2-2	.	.	TGTGCCAGCAGCGTAGTAGGGGCCGGGGAGCTGTTTTTT	CASSVVGAGELFF
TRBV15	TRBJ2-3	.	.	TGTGCCACCGGCAGGGGAGTGGAAGATACGCAGTATTTT	CATGRGVEDTQYF
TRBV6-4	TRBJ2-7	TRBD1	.	TGTGCCAGCAGTGACCGCGGACAGGCTGGATGGCGCTTCCGCACTTATACCCCAGCTCAGCAGTACTTC	CASSDRGQAGWRFRTYTPAQQYF
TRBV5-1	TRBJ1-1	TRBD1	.	TGCGCCAGCAGCTTCGCACAGGGGGGCAACACTGAAGCTTTCTTT	CASSFAQGGNTEAFF
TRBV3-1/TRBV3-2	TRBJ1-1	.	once	TGTGCCAGCAGTAAGGGGTGGTACACTGAAGCTTTCTTT	CASSKGWYTEAFF
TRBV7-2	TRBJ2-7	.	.	TGTGCCAGCAGCTTAGGGAGAGACGAGCAGTACTTC	CASSLGRDEQYF
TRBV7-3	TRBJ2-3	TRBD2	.	TGTGCCAGCAGCTTAGCGGGAGGCCGAAATACGCAGTATTTT	CASSLAGGRNTQYF